Presented here are 18 T cell receptor beta chains from one specimen sequenced in a study of identifying expanded T cells in peripheral blood. The repertoire was sequenced with immunoSEQ multiplex PCR; TCRdb's copy has only in-frame clones and lacks some. Of about 130,000 clones in the sample, 75% to 90% are singletons; the top ten hold 8% to 9%. What was sequenced was blood. These receptors were obtained from a person aged 18 to 75 in good health.

V is TRBV5-4 and J is TRBJ2-1; 7 bases match TRBD2. The CDR3 consists of 13 residues. Germline lookup yields CDR1 SGHNT and CDR2 YYREEE (reference sequence). V gave up 2 bases and J gave up 5 bases; unmatched junction bases: 1. CDR3 bases: TGTGCCAGCAGCTTTACTAGCGACAATGAGCAGTTCTTC. This gives the protein CASSFTSDNEQFF.

This chain connects TRBV5-4 to TRBJ2-7; 7 bases match TRBD1. This CDR3 has 14 amino acids. The J segment lost 5 bases and the V segment lost 3 bases, leaving 8 bases of the junction unmatched. Germline CDR1 is SGHNT and CDR2 is YYREEE (reference sequence). CDR3 protein: CASSSQGVINEQYF. Written as DNA, the CDR3 is TGTGCCAGCAGCTCGCAGGGGGTAATCAACGAGCAGTACTTC.

The CDR3 spells CASSRTSGGFPGELFF. CDR3 DNA: TGTGCCAGCAGTCGAACTAGCGGGGGGTTTCCCGGGGAGCTGTTTTTT. The chain carries TRBV7-3 and TRBJ2-2; 12 positions match TRBD2. Germline V gene lookup returns CDR1 SGHTA and CDR2 FQGTGA. This CDR3 region has 16 residues. J gave up 6 bases and V 6 bases, and 8 bases lay outside the gene matches.

This clone was observed once. The chain carries TRBV14 and TRBJ2-1; TRBD2 matches at 9 bases. CDR3 length: 16 amino acids. Trimming at V came to 3 bases and at J to 3 bases, leaving 6 bases not matched to a gene. Per the germline V gene, CDR1 is SGHDN and CDR2 is FVKESK. CDR3 DNA: TGTGCCAGCAGCCAGGAGCGGGGGGCCTTCTACAATGAGCAGTTCTTC. Its translation is CASSQERGAFYNEQFF.

This sequence joins TRBV29-1 and TRBJ2-3; 16 bases fit TRBD2. Germline V CDR1 and CDR2: SQVTM, ANQGSEA. The CDR3 is 18 amino acids. Losses at the gene ends were 5 bases for V and 0 bases for J; bases not matched to a gene: 8. The CDR3 reads CSVKGLAGGTTSTDTQYF. The CDR3 DNA follows: TGCAGCGTTAAGGGACTAGCGGGGGGGACCACTAGCACAGATACGCAGTATTTT.

The chain recombines TRBV5-6 with TRBJ2-5, with 15 bases aligning to TRBD2. The CDR3 spans 16 residues. Germline assignment: CDR1 SGHDT and CDR2 YYEEEE. V shed 4 bases and J 2 bases; nucleotides not matched to a gene: 3. CDR3 DNA sequence: TGTGCCAGCAGCCCCGGGACTAGCGGGAGGCAAGAGACCCAGTACTTC. Translating gives CASSPGTSGRQETQYF.

This clone was found a few times. The rearrangement uses TRBV5-8 and TRBJ1-2; the D gene is possibly TRBD1 (5 bases). CDR1 and CDR2 (germline): SGHTS, YDEGEE. This CDR3 has 10 amino acids. CDR3 protein: CVTGHSWNTF. CDR3 DNA sequence: TGTGTCACAGGACATAGCTGGAACACCTTC. Full variable domain (missing parts from reference TRBV5-8 and TRBJ1-2): EAGVTQSPTHLIKTRGQQATLRCSPISGHTSVYWYQQALGLGLQFLLWYDEGEERNRGNFPPRFSGRQFPNYSSELNVNALELEDSALYLCVTGHSWNTFGSGTRLTVV.

This clone was observed a single time. This sequence joins TRBV9 and TRBJ2-3; D remains ambiguous. The CDR3 has 13 residues. Germline lookup yields CDR1 SGDLS and CDR2 YYNGEE. Trimming removed 0 bases at V and 2 bases at J, with 4 bases between. CDR3 sequence (DNA): TGTGCCAGCAGCGTAGCCATCACAGATACGCAGTATTTT. Its protein product is CASSVAITDTQYF.

The rearrangement uses TRBV29-1 and TRBJ2-7; D is tentatively TRBD1 or TRBD2 (5 bases each). V lost 7 bases to trimming and J lost 0 bases, with 7 bases between them. The germline CDR1 and CDR2 sequences are SQVTM and ANQGSEA. This CDR3 region has 11 residues. CDR3 sequence reads: CSAGTSYEQYF. The CDR3 coding sequence is TGCAGCGCGGGGACCTCCTACGAGCAGTACTTC.

V gene TRBV4-3 combines with J gene TRBJ2-3; no clear D. The CDR3 length is 15 residues. Germline loops: CDR1 LGHNA, CDR2 YSLEER. Trimming took 0 bases from V and 2 from J, leaving 9 bases between them. The CDR3 nucleotides are TGCGCCAGCAGCCAAGATGTACTTTTCACAGATACGCAGTATTTT. This sequence encodes CASSQDVLFTDTQYF.

V usage is TRBV19 and J usage is TRBJ1-5; tentative D call: TRBD1 (5 bases). Germline V gene data show CDR1 as LNHDA and CDR2 as SQIVND (reference sequence). The CDR3 sequence is 15 residues long. With 6 bases removed from V and 2 bases from J, the gap between germline ends came to 14 bases. CDR3 sequence reads: CASRGTGNGNQPQHF. CDR3 nucleotide sequence: TGTGCCAGTAGAGGGACGGGGAATGGCAATCAGCCCCAGCATTTT.

This sequence joins TRBV7-7 and TRBJ2-5, with D possibly being TRBD1 (6 bases). Germline values: CDR1 SSHAT, CDR2 FNYEAQ (reference sequence). This CDR3 has 15 residues. Trimming stripped 6 bases from V and 5 bases from J, with 19 bases between. DNA for the CDR3: TGTGCCAGCAGACCTGGACAGAAATGGACCGAGACCCAGTACTTC. Translated, it gives CASRPGQKWTETQYF.

The V and J genes are TRBV28 and TRBJ2-1, with 8 bases lining up with TRBD2. This CDR3 contains 15 residues. The J segment lost 4 bases and the V segment lost 5 bases, leaving 7 bases of the junction unmatched. Germline CDR1 is MDHEN and CDR2 is SYDVKM. The chain's CDR3 is CASSVNSGGYNEQFF. The CDR3 bases are TGTGCCAGCAGTGTTAACTCGGGGGGGTACAATGAGCAGTTCTTC.

The chain is built from TRBV6-5 and TRBJ1-2, with 12 bases fitting TRBD1. V lost 4 bases to trimming and J lost 6 bases; unmatched junction nucleotides: 9. Germline CDR1 and CDR2: MNHEY and SVGAGI. The CDR3 runs 16 residues. CDR3 sequence (DNA): TGTGCCAGCAGTTCAACCCGGGACAGGGGGCAGCATGGCTACACCTTC. Translated: CASSSTRDRGQHGYTF.

This clone was counted between two and nine times. The genes are TRBV28 and TRBJ1-2; D might be TRBD1 (6 bases). V lost 7 bases and J lost 7, with 22 bases in between. Per germline, CDR1 MDHEN and CDR2 SYDVKM. The CDR3 has 15 amino acids. CDR3 nucleotide sequence: TGTGCCAGCATGAGGGGCAGGGGATCGTGGGGTGGCTACACCTTC. Residues: CASMRGRGSWGGYTF.

The rearrangement joins TRBV5-4 to TRBJ1-2; 7 positions agree with TRBD1. CDR1 is SGHNT, CDR2 YYREEE, per germline (reference sequence). Unmatched junction bases numbered 6, after V lost 3 bases and J lost 4 bases. The CDR3 contains 14 residues. CDR3 in amino acids: CASSSSGTAYGYTF. The CDR3 coding sequence is TGTGCCAGCAGCTCGTCCGGGACAGCCTATGGCTACACCTTC.

The gene calls are TRBV18 and TRBJ1-6, with 7 positions matching TRBD1. The CDR3 totals 15 residues. V lost 4 bases, J lost 3 bases, and 3 bases stayed unmatched. Germline CDR1 and CDR2: KGHSH and LQKENI. CDR3 in amino acids: CASSRDRNYNSPLHF. The CDR3 DNA reads as TGTGCCAGCTCACGGGACAGAAACTATAATTCACCCCTCCACTTT. Supplemented by reference TRBV18 and TRBJ1-6, the full variable domain reads NAGVMQNPRHLVRRRGQEARLRCSPMKGHSHVYWYRQLPEEGLKFMVYLQKENIIDESGMPKERFSAEFPKEGPSILRIQQVVRGDSAAYFCASSRDRNYNSPLHFGNGTRLTVT.

The chain employs TRBV18 and TRBJ2-1; 9 bases map to TRBD1. V trimming: 3 bases; J trimming: 7 bases; junction bases outside the gene matches: 1. CDR3 size: 13 residues. Germline CDR1 KGHSH, CDR2 LQKENI. CDR3 DNA sequence: TGTGCCAGCTCACCGGGGACAGGGAATGAGCAGTTCTTC. Protein product: CASSPGTGNEQFF.